The clone carrying this T cell receptor (beta chain) was observed at least ten times. As yet, its antigen is unknown. As it was prepared, the TCRbeta library received unique molecular identifiers. MiXCR, applied by TCRdb to the PCR reads, yields one record per CDR3 protein. This sample has fewer than 35,000 distinct CDR3 sequences, with about 6.2% found just once. Germline lookup yields CDR1 MGHDK and CDR2 SYGVNS. The V gene lost 1 base and the J gene lost 2 bases, with 11 bases spanning the gap. The CDR3 is 15 amino acids. The record originates from a study of T-cell reconstitution after alpha-beta-depleted transplantation in children. Whole-study results and caveats: It was reported that alpha-beta T cells came from several hundred expanded graft clones (about two months after transplant). It was surviving recipient T cells and thymic progenitors that gave some patients high TCRbeta diversity at day 60. T-cell counts and diversity at one year following transplant were attributed mainly to newly produced T cells.

This sequence was found in a male patient aged 10 to 17 who had a stem cell transplant for acute myeloid leukemia, so the T cells may come from the graft donor. The starting material was PBMCs, mostly from graft donor cells, obtained 180 days after TCRalphabeta/CD19-depleted stem cell transplant. The chain employs TRBV25-1 and TRBJ2-5; D perhaps matches TRBD2 (6 bases). The CDR3 DNA is TGTGCCAGCAGTGAATGGGGGGACGGACAAGAGACCCAGTACTTC. Translation gives CASSEWGDGQETQYF.